The present T cell receptor beta chain was sequenced within a study of T cells in Graves' hyperthyroidism and ophthalmopathy (dated by TCRdb to between 2019 and 2020). Background for the entire study: Peripheral blood was collected at initial diagnosis, before any treatment. In addition, the study compared T-cell repertoires in thyroid tissue and in blood from about 6 Graves' hyperthyroidism patients. To identify TCR V-J signatures that set the groups apart, the researchers used a discovery cohort of approximately 98 patients, made up of about 44 with Graves' ophthalmopathy and some 60 with stable Graves' hyperthyroidism. For training and testing, the roughly 97 patients in the discovery cohort were randomly divided in a 7:3 ratio. The paper reports TCR Vbeta CDR3 sequencing of 135 peripheral blood samples: over 40 ophthalmopathy, under 85 hyperthyroidism and roughly 17 progressor patients. Prospective prediction of ophthalmopathy was tested in an independent validation cohort of fewer than 20 hyperthyroidism patients and 15 to 17 patients who later progressed to ophthalmopathy. Once sampling was done, hyperthyroidism patients were given methimazole at a starting dose of 30 mg daily, whereas ophthalmopathy patients were given high-dose intravenous methylprednisolone. Overall study outcomes, separate from this receptor: A 13 V-J signature model separated ophthalmopathy from stable hyperthyroidism, with around 91% sensitivity and about 81% specificity in cross-validation and 80%/75% in testing. Blood samples also contained most of the expanded thyroid clonotypes (frequency above 0.001), which suggests that blood repertoires may reflect thyroid immune responses. In validation, progression to ophthalmopathy was predicted by the model with 55% to 71% sensitivity and nearly 75% specificity, a median of about 6 months before onset. Sample size was not statistically predetermined, and blinding of investigators to group allocation was not performed.

Deletion took 5 bases off V and 2 bases off J, with a span of 7 bases between the germline ends. There are 13 amino acids in the CDR3, from cysteine to phenylalanine inclusive. Left in the record is the CDR3 DNA by itself, 39 bases read in frame from the first base. CDR1 is given as SNHLY and CDR2 as FYNNEI, both from the germline V gene. A patient counted as having stable Graves' hyperthyroidism if no progression to ophthalmopathy occurred over 18 months of follow-up. The hyperthyroidism patients were between 18 and 65 years old and newly diagnosed, with a disease duration of less than 2 months. The study excluded patients with uncontrolled infections, other autoimmune diseases, pregnancy or lactation. Diagnoses were based on clinical symptoms, serum thyroxine and TRAb, thyroid ultrasound and orbital computed tomography. PBMCs were separated from 7.5 to 10 ml of fresh peripheral blood using Ficoll-Paque density gradient centrifugation. Total RNA was extracted using Trizol reagent, and RNA quality was assessed on an Agilent 2100 Bioanalyzer.

This clonotype was observed at least ten times. Its cognate antigen has yet to be identified. Base quality data are lacking; no much larger clone is found one base away. Amplification of TCR beta CDR3 regions was carried out from RNA transcripts. A first-round RT-PCR of the TCR CDR3 used the HTBI primer set with the Qiagen OneStep RT-PCR kit. A second multiplex PCR round built the libraries, followed by size selection and purification. The libraries were sequenced on an Illumina HiSeq2000 using paired-end 100 bp reads. As for the original processing: Raw data were processed with SOAPnuke, discarding reads with adapters, uncalled bases, mean Phred below 15, or no exact constant-primer or identifier match. High-quality paired reads were merged using COPE v1.2.5, and each unique nucleotide sequence was defined as a clonotype. Clonotypes were aligned to IMGT TRBV, TRBD and TRBJ reference segments using MiTCR v1.1. Only V-J combinations with frequency above 0.0001, covering approximately 99% of repertoires, were analysed. The TCS score was defined as F50 (clonal expansion) divided by E x V (chaos), with BLOSUM62-based TCRdist calculated between CDR3 peptides within each V-J. Welch's t-statistics and random forest reduced around 520 V-J features to 13, which were used in a naive Bayes classifier (R e1071). The raw public reads went through TCRdb reprocessing: fastp at Q25, MiXCR clone calling, in-frame beta chains kept. Rows with one shared CDR3 protein collapse into an entry with the most common genes and DNA. Here the V and J calls rest on TCRdb's processing, not on the authors' analysis. This sample holds 400,000 to 600,000 distinct CDR3 sequences; 20% were observed only once. Less than 30% of the sample rests with the top ten.

This chain joins TRBV2 to TRBJ1-5; the D gene remains uncertain. The sample consisted of blood. The receptor was isolated from a young man with Graves' hyperthyroidism. The bases read TGTGCCAGCAGTTCAGAGGGCAATCAGCCCCAGCATTTT. Its protein reads: CASSSEGNQPQHF.